The sequence of this T cell receptor (beta chain) was determined in a study of OX40 agonist ivuxolimab in advanced cancers. This CDR3 contains 16 residues. CDR1 SGHRS and CDR2 YFSETQ come from the germline V gene. V dropped 4 bases and J dropped 2 bases, with 16 bases sitting between them. The protocol was immunoSEQ multiplex PCR, while the TCRdb copy is restricted to in-frame clones and leaves out a portion. The data contain 31,000 or so clones, 75% to 85% of them singletons. The sequence derives from an adult with an advanced solid tumor such as melanoma, head and neck, liver or kidney cancer. The source material was CD4+ or CD8+ T cells sorted from blood, sampled in a trial of the OX40 agonist ivuxolimab. The rearrangement uses TRBV5-1 and TRBJ2-1, with D perhaps being TRBD1 or TRBD2 (5 bases each). CDR3 residues: CASSPQSGATYNEQFF. DNA for the CDR3: TGCGCCAGCAGCCCCCAATCCGGGGCCACCTACAATGAGCAGTTCTTC.